The rows below give T cell receptor beta chains drawn from one sample of a study of a mutant IDH1 vaccine in newly diagnosed glioma. Assay used: immunoSEQ multiplex PCR; TCRdb lists only in-frame clones, some missing. The sample holds about 54,000 clones, around 81% seen once. Their target antigens are unknown. This specimen was PBMCs, taken from a glioma patient whose treatment included an IDH1 peptide vaccine. These receptors were obtained from a man between 25 and 39 years old with glioma. CDR3s include the opening cysteine and the closing phenylalanine or tryptophan. Fields, in order: CDR3 length, V gene, D gene, J gene, clone size, CDR3 DNA, CDR3 protein. A D gene is named only where the DNA matches it firmly. A clone size is listed for some rows: how often the clone was seen (once, few, many), or a class if it is expanded.

15,TRBV2,TRBD1,TRBJ1-6,NA,TGTGCCAGCAGATCCACAGGGGGTAAGCCTTCACCCCTCCACTTT,CASRSTGGKPSPLHF
15,TRBV30,TRBD2,TRBJ2-7,NA,TGTGCCTGGAGAGAACCGGGACTAGCGACCAACGAGCAGTACTTC,CAWREPGLATNEQYF
15,TRBV27,NA,TRBJ1-1,NA,TGTGCCAGCAGTTTCGGGGCAGGGTTGAACACTGAAGCTTTCTTT,CASSFGAGLNTEAFF
13,TRBV2,TRBD1,TRBJ2-7,once,TGTGCCAGCGGGGACAGGGAAGGAATCGAGCAGTACTTC,CASGDREGIEQYF
17,TRBV5-6,NA,TRBJ1-5,NA,TGTGCCAGCAGCTTGTGGTCTAAGTGGGGTAGCAATCAGCCCCAGCATTTT,CASSLWSKWGSNQPQHF
14,TRBV5-1,NA,TRBJ2-7,NA,TGCGCCAGCAGCTTAGGAGGGGTTGAGGACGAGCAGTACTTC,CASSLGGVEDEQYF
14,TRBV9,NA,TRBJ2-2,NA,TGTGCCAGCAGCGCCCATCTCAACACCGGGGAGCTGTTTTTT,CASSAHLNTGELFF
17,TRBV5-6,NA,TRBJ2-6,NA,TGTGCCAGCAGCTTCGGACCCCAGAGCTCTGGGGCCAACGTCCTGACTTTC,CASSFGPQSSGANVLTF
16,TRBV18,NA,TRBJ1-4,NA,TGTGCCAGCTCACTGGGATCACTACGGGGACGGGAAAAACTGTTTTTT,CASSLGSLRGREKLFF
17,TRBV28,NA,TRBJ2-1,NA,TGTGCCAGCAGTTCCGTCAGTGCGGGGATATCCTACAATGAGCAGTTCTTC,CASSSVSAGISYNEQFF
15,TRBV7-2,NA,TRBJ2-7,NA,TGTGCCAGCAGCTTAGAAGGCAGGGTTGCCTACGAGCAGTACTTC,CASSLEGRVAYEQYF
12,TRBV7-9,TRBD2,TRBJ2-3,NA,TGTGCCAGCCCCGGGGGGACAGATACGCAGTATTTT,CASPGGTDTQYF
14,TRBV28,TRBD1,TRBJ2-7,NA,TGTGCCAGCACTTCTAGACAGGGGGCTTACGAGCAGTACTTC,CASTSRQGAYEQYF
12,TRBV7-2,NA,TRBJ2-3,NA,TGTGCCAGCAGTCATTATGGAGATACGCAGTATTTT,CASSHYGDTQYF
12,TRBV6-5,NA,TRBJ2-3,NA,TGTGCCAGCAGTCCGACAGCGACCACGCAGTATTTT,CASSPTATTQYF
13,TRBV5-1,NA,TRBJ1-1,NA,TGCGCCAGCAGCGCGACAGGGAACACTGAAGCTTTCTTT,CASSATGNTEAFF
15,TRBV6-5,NA,TRBJ1-6,NA,TGTGCCAGCAGTTACTGGGTAAGTTGGCATTCACCCCTCCACTTT,CASSYWVSWHSPLHF
16,TRBV11-2,TRBD1,TRBJ2-7,NA,TGTGCCAGCAGCTACCACGACAGGGTGGGACCCTACGAGCAGTACTTC,CASSYHDRVGPYEQYF
18,TRBV7-8,NA,TRBJ1-2,NA,TGTGCCAGCAGCTTAGAATATCCAACGGGCCGGGAAGGGTATGGCTACACCTTC,CASSLEYPTGREGYGYTF
15,TRBV15,NA,TRBJ2-3,NA,TGTGCCACCAACGAGAACCGGGACGTGAGGGATACGCAGTATTTT,CATNENRDVRDTQYF
15,TRBV9,NA,TRBJ1-1,NA,TGTGCCAGCAGCGTAGTTGCAGGGAGGAACACTGAAGCTTTCTTT,CASSVVAGRNTEAFF
15,TRBV7-8,NA,TRBJ2-1,NA,TGTGCCAGCAGCCCCCGACGGATCTTCTACAATGAGCAGTTCTTC,CASSPRRIFYNEQFF
13,TRBV11-2,TRBD1,TRBJ2-5,NA,TGTGCCAGCAGCTTGGGGACAGGGCAAGAGCAGTACTTC,CASSLGTGQEQYF
13,TRBV14,NA,TRBJ2-3,NA,TGTGCCAGCAGCCAAGCCCACACAGATACGCAGTATTTT,CASSQAHTDTQYF
16,TRBV18,NA,TRBJ1-4,NA,TGTGCCAGCTCACCCCAGTGGGATGGGGCTAATGAAAAACTGTTTTTT,CASSPQWDGANEKLFF
19,TRBV5-1,TRBD1,TRBJ2-5,NA,TGCGCCAGCAGCTTGAGAGGGCTAATTGGGACAGGACCTCAAGAGACCCAGTACTTC,CASSLRGLIGTGPQETQYF
15,TRBV11-2,NA,TRBJ2-2,NA,TGTGCCAGCCGGCCGGGAGCGGACAACACCGGGGAGCTGTTTTTT,CASRPGADNTGELFF
10,TRBV7-9,NA,TRBJ2-1,NA,TGTGCCAGCAGCTTACATGAGCAGTTCTTC,CASSLHEQFF
18,TRBV5-4,TRBD1,TRBJ1-2,once,TGTGCCAGCAGCCCTGTCGACAGGGCAAGATGGACTAACTATGGCTACACCTTC,CASSPVDRARWTNYGYTF
12,TRBV5-4,TRBD1,TRBJ1-1,NA,TGTGCCAGCAGCGGACAGGGCGCTGAAGCTTTCTTT,CASSGQGAEAFF
13,TRBV6-6,NA,TRBJ2-3,NA,TGTGCCAGCAGTTACACATTCACAGATACGCAGTATTTT,CASSYTFTDTQYF
15,TRBV27,NA,TRBJ2-7,NA,TGTGCCAGCACCTTCACTTACGGAGGGAGCTACGAGCAGTACTTC,CASTFTYGGSYEQYF
15,TRBV5-1,NA,TRBJ2-7,NA,TGCGCCAGCAGCGTTTGGGTCCCGCGAACCTACGAGCAGTACTTC,CASSVWVPRTYEQYF
17,TRBV18,TRBD1,TRBJ2-7,NA,TGTGCCAGCTCACCATCACCACCGACAGGGACCTCCTACGAGCAGTACTTC,CASSPSPPTGTSYEQYF
17,TRBV29-1,TRBD1,TRBJ1-2,NA,TGCAGCGTTCGCCGATTAGGACAGGGGGCATCGGACTATGGCTACACCTTC,CSVRRLGQGASDYGYTF
17,TRBV5-4,TRBD1,TRBJ2-7,NA,TGTGCCAGCAGGCCTGGGCAGGGGGCGGTTAAGTTGTACGAACAGTACTTC,CASRPGQGAVKLYEQYF
13,TRBV14,NA,TRBJ2-1,NA,TGTGCCAGCGGGGGGAGCTCCTACAATGAGCAGTTCTTC,CASGGSSYNEQFF
15,TRBV2,NA,TRBJ1-1,few,TGTGCCAGCAGTGGGTCTCGTTATCAGGACACTGAAGCTTTCTTT,CASSGSRYQDTEAFF
12,TRBV5-5,NA,TRBJ2-5,NA,TGTGCCAGCAGCTCCCTCGTATCCACCCAGTACTTC,CASSSLVSTQYF
15,TRBV7-9,TRBD2,TRBJ2-1,once,TGTGCCAGCAGCTTCGAGACTAGCGGGGGCTATGAGCAGTTCTTC,CASSFETSGGYEQFF
13,TRBV7-9,NA,TRBJ1-1,few,TGTGCCAGCAGCTTAACGGGGAACACTGAAGCTTTCTTT,CASSLTGNTEAFF
15,TRBV27,NA,TRBJ1-1,NA,TGTGCCAGCAGTTTATCGGGGACCTTGGACACTGAAGCTTTCTTT,CASSLSGTLDTEAFF
15,TRBV5-1,NA,TRBJ2-3,NA,TGCGCCAGCAGCTTGGGACTTACTATCACAGATACGCAGTATTTT,CASSLGLTITDTQYF
14,TRBV28,NA,TRBJ1-4,once,TGTGCCATTACCAATAGGATGGGCAATGAAAAACTGTTTTTT,CAITNRMGNEKLFF
15,TRBV18,NA,TRBJ1-3,NA,TGTGCCAGCTCACCGCAGGTCTCTGTTGGAAACACCATATATTTT,CASSPQVSVGNTIYF
15,TRBV18,NA,TRBJ1-1,NA,TGTGCCAGCTCCCCTAGCCTACAGGGTACGACTGAAGCTTTCTTT,CASSPSLQGTTEAFF